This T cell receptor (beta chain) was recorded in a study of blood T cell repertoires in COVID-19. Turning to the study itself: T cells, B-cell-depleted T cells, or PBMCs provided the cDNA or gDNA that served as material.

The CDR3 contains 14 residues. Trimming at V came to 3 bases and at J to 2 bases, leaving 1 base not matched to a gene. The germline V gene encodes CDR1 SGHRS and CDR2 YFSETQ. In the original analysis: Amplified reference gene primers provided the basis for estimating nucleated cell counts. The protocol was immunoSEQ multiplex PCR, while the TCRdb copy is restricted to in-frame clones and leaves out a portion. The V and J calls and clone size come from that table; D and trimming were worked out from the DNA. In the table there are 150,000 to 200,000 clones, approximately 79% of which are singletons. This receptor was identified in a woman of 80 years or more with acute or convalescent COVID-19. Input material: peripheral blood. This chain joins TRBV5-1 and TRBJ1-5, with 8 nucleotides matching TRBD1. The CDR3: CASSWGQGNQPQHF. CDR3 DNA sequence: TGCGCCAGCAGCTGGGGACAGGGCAATCAGCCCCAGCATTTT.